This record looks at one TCR beta chain sequence and its context. Its specificity is unknown. Treatment meaning: about 20 received Ad26.COV2.S at low or high dose, single or two shots; about five received placebo; per-sample allocation not given. The investigators took samples on day 63 after the first vaccine or placebo injection. An adult aged 18-55 years in Boston served as the donor. Germline lookup yields CDR1 KGHSH and CDR2 LQKENI. CDR3 length: 15 amino acids. V was pared by 8 bases and J by 6 bases, with 20 bases between. These data come from a study of Ad26.COV2.S vaccination and SARS-CoV-2 variants. Study-level background: Donor joined the COV1001 Ad26.COV2.S trial arm. The study gave Ad26.COV2.S intramuscularly, once or twice 56 days apart. Study-wide findings and caveats: Whether participants received vaccine or placebo, their non-spike TCR breadth was similar.

Using immunoSEQ multiplex PCR, the repertoire was profiled, and TCRdb retains in-frame clones only, with some absent. The data show hundreds of thousands of clones, around 90% seen once. This chain uses TRBV18 with TRBJ2-1; tentative D call: TRBD2 (5 bases). The sequence was collected from a person aged 18-60 years who received the Ad26.COV2.S COVID-19 vaccine or a placebo. The sample in question was peripheral blood, obtained in a trial of Ad26.COV2.S vaccine versus placebo. CDR3 in amino acids: CASAIGHIEGNEQFF. DNA for the CDR3: TGTGCCAGCGCTATCGGGCATATTGAGGGCAATGAGCAGTTCTTC.